Presented here are 28 T cell receptor beta chains from one specimen sequenced in a study of radiotherapy plus CTLA-4 blockade in lung cancer (dated by TCRdb to the late 2010s). The library was made by the immunoSEQ multiplex PCR assay. TCRdb obtained this table from immuneACCESS and retained in-frame rearrangements with V and J assigned. These tables miss some clones; where compared with another copy, unresolved V genes account for less than half of the shortfall, and the remainder is unexplained. In all, the sample holds more than 50,000 clones, and 70% to 80% of those were seen once. About 3% of the sample is in the top ten clones. Sequencing used peripheral blood, obtained from a patient treated with radiotherapy plus ipilimumab. Source of these receptors: a human donor with non-small cell lung cancer who had a complete response to radiotherapy plus ipilimumab.

This chain links TRBV5-4 with TRBJ2-2, with TRBD1 matching over 8 bases. The CDR3 length is 15 residues. Germline V gene sequence: CDR1 SGHNT, CDR2 YYREEE (reference sequence). V dropped 2 bases and J dropped 6; count of bases not matched to a gene: 6. The CDR3 nucleotides read TGTGCCAGCAGCTTTCCGGACAGGGTCGCCGGGGAGCTGTTTTTT. Protein: CASSFPDRVAGELFF.

This sequence joins TRBV10-3 and TRBJ2-1, with 9 bases that match TRBD2. Per the germline V gene, CDR1 is ENHRY and CDR2 is SYGVKD. The J segment lost 2 bases and the V segment lost 2 bases, leaving 4 bases of the junction unmatched. The CDR3 extends over 16 amino acids. CDR3: CAISERASGTYNEQFF. CDR3 DNA: TGTGCCATCAGTGAGAGAGCTAGCGGGACCTACAATGAGCAGTTCTTC.

V is TRBV6-5 and J is TRBJ1-2; a weak D match, TRBD1 (6 bases). Trimming took 2 bases from V and 10 from J, leaving 20 bases between them. The CDR3 covers 15 residues. Germline V lookup: CDR1 MNHEY, CDR2 SVGAGI. This chain's CDR3 is CASSYGAGEPSPYTF. The CDR3 coding sequence is TGTGCCAGCAGTTACGGGGCAGGGGAGCCATCACCCTACACCTTC.

V and J are TRBV28 and TRBJ1-2, with 9 bases aligning to TRBD1. Trimming removed 5 bases from V and 8 bases from J; junction bases left unmatched: 9. The CDR3 covers 14 residues. CDR1 and CDR2 from the germline V gene are MDHEN and SYDVKM. The CDR3 DNA follows: TGTGCCAGCAGTATGACAGGGGGTATCGGGGGCTACACCTTC. Residues: CASSMTGGIGGYTF.

This chain connects TRBV7-3 to TRBJ2-1; the match to TRBD2 covers 13 bases. This CDR3 has 15 amino acids. Unmatched junction bases numbered 3, after V lost 4 bases and J lost 6 bases. Per germline, CDR1 SGHTA and CDR2 FQGTGA. The CDR3 sequence: CASSSGLAGLNEQFF. Written as DNA, the CDR3 is TGTGCCAGCAGCTCGGGACTAGCGGGACTCAATGAGCAGTTCTTC.

The chain carries TRBV6-6 and TRBJ1-2; 10 bases line up with TRBD1. Per germline, CDR1 MNHNY and CDR2 SVGAGI (reference sequence). The CDR3 spans 14 residues. Trimming at V came to 2 bases and at J to 7 bases, leaving 4 bases not matched to a gene. Written as DNA, the CDR3 is TGTGCCAGCAGTTACCAGGGACAGGGGCCTGGCTACACCTTC. It specifies CASSYQGQGPGYTF.

This chain joins TRBV9 and TRBJ2-3; 8 bases line up with TRBD2. Per germline, CDR1 SGDLS and CDR2 YYNGEE. Trimming at V came to 6 bases and at J to 1 base, leaving 7 bases not matched to a gene. CDR3 length equals 15 residues. The CDR3 is CASTSAGGRTDTQYF. The CDR3 nucleotides are TGTGCCAGCACTTCGGCGGGGGGTCGCACAGATACGCAGTATTTT. Variable domain in full (rest from reference TRBV9 and TRBJ2-3): DSGVTQTPKHLITATGQRVTLRCSPRSGDLSVYWYQQSLDQGLQFLIQYYNGEERAKGNILERFSAQQFPDLHSELNLSSLELGDSALYFCASTSAGGRTDTQYFGPGTRLTVL.

This chain links TRBV5-6 with TRBJ1-1; no definite D call. This CDR3 is built from 18 residues. CDR1 is SGHDT, CDR2 YYEEEE, per germline. Trimming shortened V by 4 bases and J by 1 base, and 23 bases separated the two germline ends. CDR3 nucleotide sequence: TGTGCCAGCAGCCCGCCGTTTGGGGTGGGGAGGTGGAACACTGAAGCTTTCTTT. It codes for CASSPPFGVGRWNTEAFF.

V and J are TRBV7-9 and TRBJ1-1; weak D call: TRBD1 (6 bases). The V end lost 6 bases, the J end lost 4 bases, and 18 bases lay between the germline ends. From germline, CDR1 is SEHNR and CDR2 FQNEAQ (reference sequence). CDR3 length: 15 residues. CDR3 region: CASRTHRAGATEAFF. The CDR3 DNA is TGTGCCAGCAGAACCCACAGGGCGGGGGCCACTGAAGCTTTCTTT.

This clone showed up just once. The genes are TRBV5-1 and TRBJ2-1; perhaps TRBD2 as D (6 bases). Per germline, CDR1 SGHRS and CDR2 YFSETQ. The CDR3 is made up of 14 amino acids. V was pared by 4 bases and J by 7 bases, with 15 bases between. CDR3 sequence reads: CASSHLGGGNEQFF. CDR3 sequence (DNA): TGCGCCAGCAGCCACCTGGGGGGAGGTAATGAGCAGTTCTTC.

This clone was recorded only once. The V call is TRBV7-6, the J call TRBJ2-3; 7 nucleotides match TRBD2. J gave up 0 bases and V 5 bases, and 8 bases lay outside the gene matches. CDR3 size: 16 residues. Germline V lookup: CDR1 SGHVS, CDR2 FNYEAQ. CDR3 region: CASSPRTRLSTDTQYF. As DNA, the CDR3 is TGTGCCAGCAGCCCCAGGACTAGGCTTAGCACAGATACGCAGTATTTT.

The chain carries TRBV5-5 and TRBJ1-3; D is unresolved. This CDR3 is built from 17 residues. Trimming took 4 bases from V and 2 from J, leaving 19 bases between them. Germline CDR1 and CDR2: SGHKS and YYEKEE (reference sequence). CDR3 nucleotides: TGTGCCAGCAGCCTACGAACCCTCGGGGTCGCTGGAAACACCATATATTTT. Translation: CASSLRTLGVAGNTIYF.

The genes are TRBV5-6 and TRBJ2-2; 10 bases are a match to TRBD2. This CDR3 has 15 amino acids. Germline V CDR1 and CDR2: SGHDT, YYEEEE. The J segment lost 8 bases and the V segment lost 4 bases, leaving 8 bases of the junction unmatched. The DNA for the CDR3 is TGTGCCAGCAGCCTGGGACTAGCGACAAAAGGGGAGCTGTTTTTT. Translating gives CASSLGLATKGELFF.

CDR3: CASSLSVTQETQYF. CDR3 DNA: TGTGCCAGCAGCTTATCAGTAACACAAGAGACCCAGTACTTC. The chain links TRBV11-2 to TRBJ2-5; no firm D call. V lost 2 bases to trimming and J lost 2 bases, with 9 bases between them. Looked up from germline, CDR1 is SGHAT and CDR2 is FQNNGV. The CDR3 is 14 amino acids.

This chain joins TRBV19 and TRBJ1-5; D gene uncertain. Trimming left V 2 bases short and J 0 bases short, with 5 bases between. The CDR3 loop spans 14 amino acids. Per germline, CDR1 LNHDA and CDR2 SQIVND (reference sequence). CDR3 sequence reads: CASSIHGSNQPQHF. The CDR3 coding sequence is TGTGCCAGTAGTATACACGGTAGCAATCAGCCCCAGCATTTT.

The chain recombines TRBV13 with TRBJ2-1; D is possibly TRBD2 (5 bases). Trimming removed 0 bases at V and 10 bases at J, with 13 bases between. CDR1 and CDR2 (germline): PRHDT, FYEKMQ (reference sequence). The CDR3 extends over 14 amino acids. The CDR3 reads CASSLGHTGWEQFF. In nucleotides, the CDR3 is TGTGCCAGCAGCTTAGGGCACACGGGGTGGGAGCAGTTCTTC.

The rearrangement links TRBV10-2 to TRBJ1-4; possible D gene TRBD1, 5 bases. Germline V lookup: CDR1 WSHSY, CDR2 SAAADI. The V end lost 2 bases, the J end lost 4 bases, and 11 bases lay between the germline ends. This CDR3 is built from 15 residues. The CDR3: CASSELTGHNEKLFF. Written as DNA, the CDR3 is TGCGCCAGCAGTGAGCTCACAGGCCATAATGAAAAACTGTTTTTT.

This chain connects TRBV7-9 to TRBJ2-5; the D is unclear. V was clipped by 5 bases and J by 4 bases, with 5 bases between them. The CDR3 contains 11 residues. CDR1 is SEHNR and CDR2 is FQNEAQ in the germline V gene (reference sequence). The CDR3: CASSLIETQYF. The CDR3 DNA is TGTGCCAGCAGCCTAATAGAGACCCAGTACTTC. The complete variable domain, with remaining parts taken from reference TRBV7-9 and TRBJ2-5, reads DTGVSQNPRHKITKRGQNVTFRCDPISEHNRLYWYRQTLGQGPEFLTYFQNEAQLEKSRLLSDRFSAERPKGSFSTLEIQRTEQGDSAMYLCASSLIETQYFGPGTRLLVL.

DNA of the CDR3: TGTGCCAGCAACAGGGGCCTAGCGGGCGGGGAGCTGTTTTTT. This sequence encodes CASNRGLAGGELFF. The rearrangement uses TRBV2 and TRBJ2-2, with D perhaps TRBD2 (8 bases). Trimming stripped 7 bases from V and 7 bases from J, with 16 bases between. Germline V gene lookup returns CDR1 SNHLY and CDR2 FYNNEI. The CDR3 extends over 14 amino acids. The whole variable domain, filled in from reference TRBV2 and TRBJ2-2, reads EPEVTQTPSHQVTQMGQEVILRCVPISNHLYFYWYRQILGQKVEFLVSFYNNEISEKSEIFDDQFSVERPDGSNFTLKIRSTKLEDSAMYFCASNRGLAGGELFFGEGSRLTVL.

CDR3 DNA sequence: TGTGCCAGCAGTGCACCGACTAGCGGGAGCCCCGACGAGCAGTACTTC. Translated: CASSAPTSGSPDEQYF. The chain recombines TRBV2 with TRBJ2-7; 12 bases match TRBD2. The CDR3 covers 16 residues. Germline V gene data show CDR1 as SNHLY and CDR2 as FYNNEI. V gave up 4 bases and J gave up 5 bases; unmatched junction bases: 9.

CDR3 in DNA: TGCGCCAGCAGCCAAGAGAGTCGGAGCACAGATACGCAGTATTTT. It is translated as CASSQESRSTDTQYF. J is TRBJ2-3 and V is TRBV4-1; D is uncertain. V lost 0 bases to trimming and J lost 0 bases, with 7 bases between them. This CDR3 comprises 15 residues. The germline V gene has CDR1 MGHRA and CDR2 YSYEKL.

This clone came up a few times. CDR3 bases: TGTGCCAGCAGCGGGATCGGAGTTGACAGTAGCTACGAGCAGTACTTC. It specifies CASSGIGVDSSYEQYF. The chain has TRBV21-1 and TRBJ2-7; TRBD1 reflects the table's D call only, with no check against the DNA. TRBV21-1 is classified as a pseudogene. This CDR3 has 16 residues.

V usage is TRBV5-5 and J usage is TRBJ1-4, with a possible D match to TRBD1 (6 bases). Germline CDR1 SGHKS, CDR2 YYEKEE (reference sequence). The germline V and J ends were trimmed by 5 bases and 2 bases, with 13 bases remaining between them. The CDR3 has 15 residues. In DNA, the CDR3 is TGTGCCAGCAGGACGAGGGGGTTTACTAATGAAAAACTGTTTTTT. It encodes CASRTRGFTNEKLFF.

The chain combines TRBV18 with TRBJ1-3; D is unresolved. Trimming took 3 bases from V and 4 from J, leaving 4 bases between them. The V gene's germline CDR1 is KGHSH and CDR2 LQKENI. The CDR3 extends over 12 amino acids. This CDR3 is CASSPGGNTIYF. CDR3 DNA sequence: TGTGCCAGCTCACCCGGGGGAAACACCATATATTTT.

V and J are TRBV6-6 and TRBJ2-5; 7 bases fit TRBD1. This CDR3 has 14 amino acids. The V and J ends lost 5 bases and 7 bases, in that order; junction bases with no gene match: 10. Germline lookup yields CDR1 MNHNY and CDR2 SVGAGI (reference sequence). The CDR3 bases are TGTGCCAGCAGTCCTACCACAGGGGCGGCGACCCAGTACTTC. Amino acids: CASSPTTGAATQYF.

The chain has TRBV25-1 and TRBJ1-2; D gene unclear. Germline V gene sequence: CDR1 MGHDK, CDR2 SYGVNS. CDR3 length: 15 amino acids. V lost 4 bases, J lost 9 bases, and 21 bases lay in between. CDR3 in amino acids: CASSGDFAPGVRYTF. CDR3 nucleotides: TGTGCCAGCAGTGGAGACTTTGCCCCCGGAGTCCGCTACACCTTC.

This clone was counted between two and nine times. The CDR3 spells CAAGAGRTYEQYF. The CDR3 DNA reads TGTGCCGCAGGGGCAGGCAGGACCTACGAGCAGTACTTC. The V call is TRBV6-1, the J call TRBJ2-7; D might be TRBD1 (6 bases). V was cut by 11 bases and J by 2 bases, with 16 bases left in between. In germline, CDR1 is MNHNS, CDR2 SASEGT. The CDR3 sequence is 13 residues long.

The chain combines TRBV7-9 with TRBJ1-5, with TRBD1 matching 7 bases. V was clipped by 1 base and J by 5 bases; unmatched bases: 2. Germline loops: CDR1 SEHNR, CDR2 FQNEAQ (reference sequence). The CDR3 loop spans 14 amino acids. The CDR3 DNA reads TGTGCCAGCAGCTTAGAACAGGGGCATCAGCCCCAGCATTTT. Translating it yields CASSLEQGHQPQHF.